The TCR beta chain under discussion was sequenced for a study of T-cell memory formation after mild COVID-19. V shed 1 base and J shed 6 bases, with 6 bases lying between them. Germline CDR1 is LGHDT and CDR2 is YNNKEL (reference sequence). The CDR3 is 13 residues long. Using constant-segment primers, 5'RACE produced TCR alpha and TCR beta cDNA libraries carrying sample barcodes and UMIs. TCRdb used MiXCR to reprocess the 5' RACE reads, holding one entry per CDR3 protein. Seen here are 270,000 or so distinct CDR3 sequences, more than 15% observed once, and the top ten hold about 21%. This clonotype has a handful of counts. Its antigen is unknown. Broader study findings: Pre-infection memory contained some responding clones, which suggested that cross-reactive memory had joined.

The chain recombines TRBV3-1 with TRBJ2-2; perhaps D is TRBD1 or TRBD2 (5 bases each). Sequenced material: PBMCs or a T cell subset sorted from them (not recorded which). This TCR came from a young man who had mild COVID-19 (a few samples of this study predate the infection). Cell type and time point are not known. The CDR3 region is CASSQGGPGELFF. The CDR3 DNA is TGTGCCAGCAGCCAAGGGGGACCCGGGGAGCTGTTTTTT. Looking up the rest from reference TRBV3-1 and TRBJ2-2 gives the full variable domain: DTAVSQTPKYLVTQMGNDKSIKCEQNLGHDTMYWYKQDSKKFLKIMFSYNNKELIINETVPNRFSPKSPDKAHLNLHINSLELGDSAVYFCASSQGGPGELFFGEGSRLTVL.